Listed below are T cell receptor beta chains from one sample, sequenced in a study of T cells after somatic rescue of genetic block. Only in-frame clones appear in the TCRdb table, and some are missing; sequencing was by immunoSEQ multiplex PCR. Of 45,000 to 55,000 clones listed, approximately 96% are singletons. The sample consisted of peripheral blood mononuclear cells (PBMCs). The source is a child in the first two years of life. Each CDR3 is given without its conserved first and last residue. Each record gives: J gene, V gene, CDR3 protein.

j_call: TRBJ2-1
v_call: TRBV2
cdr3_aa: ASHVTGARNEQF

j_call: TRBJ2-6
v_call: TRBV7-8
cdr3_aa: ASSSDSFSGANVLT

j_call: TRBJ2-7
v_call: TRBV14
cdr3_aa: ASSQAQYIPGTDYEQY

j_call: TRBJ2-7
v_call: TRBV5-4
cdr3_aa: ASNIAGNSYEQY

j_call: TRBJ1-1
v_call: TRBV30
cdr3_aa: AWSVRRGTEAF

j_call: TRBJ2-7
v_call: TRBV11-2
cdr3_aa: ASSLGQGDEQY

j_call: TRBJ2-7
v_call: TRBV9
cdr3_aa: ASSVGSSGSYEQY

j_call: TRBJ1-2
v_call: TRBV5-5
cdr3_aa: ASSLTGVKPYGYT

j_call: TRBJ2-5
v_call: TRBV10-2
cdr3_aa: ASSSPGSGQETQY

j_call: TRBJ1-3
v_call: TRBV6-1
cdr3_aa: ASTLDRENTIY

j_call: TRBJ2-4
v_call: TRBV5-4
cdr3_aa: ASSPGTAKNIQY

j_call: TRBJ1-5
v_call: TRBV6-5
cdr3_aa: ASSSRQGKGQPQH

j_call: TRBJ2-1
v_call: TRBV10-2
cdr3_aa: ASSEGSSGFSPYNEQF

j_call: TRBJ2-2
v_call: TRBV4-1
cdr3_aa: ASSRTAGTSSWGTGELF

j_call: TRBJ2-5
v_call: TRBV7-9
cdr3_aa: ASSNRGETQY

j_call: TRBJ2-1
v_call: TRBV7-9
cdr3_aa: ASSSPGQGAKYEQF

j_call: TRBJ2-1
v_call: TRBV9
cdr3_aa: ASSVAAVSYNEQF

j_call: TRBJ2-7
v_call: TRBV7-2
cdr3_aa: ASSPRGRVEQY

j_call: TRBJ1-2
v_call: TRBV21-1
cdr3_aa: ASSKVHPFPYGYT

j_call: TRBJ2-3
v_call: TRBV13
cdr3_aa: ASQWSSGSADTQY

j_call: TRBJ2-2
v_call: TRBV7-9
cdr3_aa: ASSLAGGGTGELF

j_call: TRBJ2-7
v_call: TRBV25-1
cdr3_aa: ASAGTGGYEQY

j_call: TRBJ1-6
v_call: TRBV28
cdr3_aa: ASSPGRSPLH

j_call: TRBJ2-1
v_call: TRBV6-1
cdr3_aa: ASRSGNLNNEQF

j_call: TRBJ2-3
v_call: TRBV5-6
cdr3_aa: ASIFLRDRGSDTQY

j_call: TRBJ2-3
v_call: TRBV4-3
cdr3_aa: ASRVWAGGRTDTQY

j_call: TRBJ2-7
v_call: TRBV7-4
cdr3_aa: ASSSGTGGVSYEQY

j_call: TRBJ2-2
v_call: TRBV7-3
cdr3_aa: ASSPGGTGELF

j_call: TRBJ2-1
v_call: TRBV2
cdr3_aa: ASTLSSYNEQF

j_call: TRBJ2-3
v_call: TRBV11-2
cdr3_aa: ASSRSGRTDTQY

j_call: TRBJ2-2
v_call: TRBV19
cdr3_aa: ASRRGGNTGELF

j_call: TRBJ2-1
v_call: TRBV2
cdr3_aa: AILRSTYNEQF

j_call: TRBJ2-1
v_call: TRBV7-9
cdr3_aa: ASSSGWARNEQF

j_call: TRBJ1-1
v_call: TRBV9
cdr3_aa: ASSVAQINTEAF

j_call: TRBJ2-2
v_call: TRBV10-2
cdr3_aa: ASSTTGNTGELF

j_call: TRBJ2-2
v_call: TRBV27
cdr3_aa: ASRRTGGNTGELF

j_call: TRBJ2-7
v_call: TRBV6-6
cdr3_aa: ASSYSRQGGQY

j_call: TRBJ2-7
v_call: TRBV6-4
cdr3_aa: ASKGPEQY

j_call: TRBJ2-5
v_call: TRBV2
cdr3_aa: ASGRIETQY

j_call: TRBJ2-6
v_call: TRBV5-1
cdr3_aa: ASSFGGAASGANVLT

j_call: TRBJ1-2
v_call: TRBV6-1
cdr3_aa: ASSEWTGAGGYT

j_call: TRBJ2-3
v_call: TRBV5-1
cdr3_aa: ASSCSGTGSTDTQY

j_call: TRBJ2-3
v_call: TRBV19
cdr3_aa: ASSMGLAGDTQY

j_call: TRBJ2-1
v_call: TRBV7-3
cdr3_aa: ASSNGGSYNEQF

j_call: TRBJ2-4
v_call: TRBV5-5
cdr3_aa: ASSSISGTLAKNIQY

j_call: TRBJ2-2
v_call: TRBV28
cdr3_aa: ASSWTGGNTGELF

j_call: TRBJ1-3
v_call: TRBV30
cdr3_aa: AWTSLRGNTIY

j_call: TRBJ2-3
v_call: TRBV4-2
cdr3_aa: ASSQVPIIGRSRYLDTQY

j_call: TRBJ1-2
v_call: TRBV27
cdr3_aa: ASSFRDGGGYT

j_call: TRBJ1-5
v_call: TRBV5-6
cdr3_aa: ASSLTGDNQPQH

j_call: TRBJ2-7
v_call: TRBV4-2
cdr3_aa: ASSQNSGAYEQY

j_call: TRBJ2-1
v_call: TRBV9
cdr3_aa: ASSVVERGGAYNEQF

j_call: TRBJ1-2
v_call: TRBV6-5
cdr3_aa: ASRLYRGPYYGYT

j_call: TRBJ2-3
v_call: TRBV7-6
cdr3_aa: ASSLGRADTQY